A single sample gave rise to the 17 T cell receptor beta chains below, sequenced in a study of shared clonotypes between healthy human individuals. Libraries were prepared by immunoSEQ multiplex PCR; TCRdb keeps only in-frame clonotypes and omits some of them. This table holds 2,500,000 or so clones, 80% to 95% found once. The sequenced sample was naive CD4+ T cells from PBMCs. Subset here: CD45RA+ positively selected. The receptors here all came from a young man in good health. Some clones in this sample may be carry-over from other donors' samples.

The chain employs TRBV18 and TRBJ2-3; D remains unclear. There are 16 residues in the CDR3. Germline lookup yields CDR1 KGHSH and CDR2 LQKENI. Trimming took off 3 bases at V and 0 bases at J, with 13 bases between the two ends. CDR3 sequence: CASSPPSRPSTDTQYF. The CDR3 DNA reads TGTGCCAGCTCACCGCCGTCCCGGCCTAGCACAGATACGCAGTATTTT.

This chain links TRBV18 with TRBJ2-4; D may be TRBD2 (6 bases). The CDR3 spans 14 residues. The V and J ends lost 5 bases and 2 bases respectively, with 10 bases between them. CDR1 is KGHSH, CDR2 LQKENI, per germline. The CDR3 loop reads CASSGGETKNIQYF. Here the CDR3 DNA reads TGTGCCAGCTCAGGCGGGGAAACCAAAAACATTCAGTACTTC.

V usage is TRBV11-2 and J usage is TRBJ2-7; 12 nucleotides match TRBD2. The DNA end is a closer match to TRBJ2-1, so the J assignment may be wrong. Germline CDR1 is SGHAT and CDR2 is FQNNGV. This CDR3 is built from 18 residues. CDR3 protein: CASSPGGTLAGGTNEQFF. In DNA, the CDR3 is TGTGCCAGCAGCCCCGGGGGCACCCTAGCGGGGGGGACCAATGAGCAGTTCTTC.

The chain has TRBV28 and TRBJ2-1; D possibly matches TRBD1 or TRBD2 (5 bases each). Germline V gives CDR1 MDHEN, CDR2 SYDVKM. The CDR3 runs to 16 residues. Trimming removed 3 bases at V and 0 bases at J, with 12 bases between. The CDR3 coding sequence is TGTGCCAGCAGTTTGGCCGGGACGAGCTCCTACAATGAGCAGTTCTTC. Translated: CASSLAGTSSYNEQFF. Drawing the rest from reference TRBV28 and TRBJ2-1, the complete variable domain is DVKVTQSSRYLVKRTGEKVFLECVQDMDHENMFWYRQDPGLGLRLIYFSYDVKMKEKGDIPEGYSVSREKKERFSLILESASTNQTSMYLCASSLAGTSSYNEQFFGPGTRLTVL.

This chain uses TRBV21-1 with TRBJ1-5. TRBV21-1 has pseudogene status. This CDR3 is 14 amino acids long. The CDR3 here is CASSIGVSNQPQHF. Written as DNA, the CDR3 is TGTGCCAGCAGCATTGGGGTCAGCAATCAGCCCCAGCATTTT.

This clone was detected only once. V is TRBV27 and J is TRBJ2-1; D is possibly TRBD2 (5 bases). Germline V gene data show CDR1 as MNHEY and CDR2 as SMNVEV (reference sequence). The V end was cut by 0 bases, the J end by 0 bases, with 9 bases between. The CDR3 runs 16 residues. CDR3 in amino acids: CASSLSRADSYNEQFF. For the CDR3, the DNA is TGTGCCAGCAGTTTATCGAGAGCGGACTCCTACAATGAGCAGTTCTTC.

The chain joins TRBV5-1 to TRBJ2-4, with D possibly being TRBD1 or TRBD2 (5 bases each). The V end was cut by 4 bases, the J end by 4 bases, with 12 bases between. Germline assignment: CDR1 SGHRS and CDR2 YFSETQ. There are 14 residues in the CDR3. In DNA, the CDR3 is TGCGCCAGCAGCACCGGGGCCAGTAAAAACATTCAGTACTTC. It translates to CASSTGASKNIQYF.

The chain joins TRBV14 to TRBJ2-7; D is unresolved. Trimming shortened V by 6 bases and J by 4 bases, and 13 bases separated the two germline ends. The length of the CDR3 is 13 residues. In germline, CDR1 is SGHDN, CDR2 FVKESK. The DNA of the CDR3 is TGTGCCAGCAGTCCCCGGGTTGCTTACGAGCAGTACTTC. Its protein is CASSPRVAYEQYF.

This clone showed up just once. This chain uses TRBV30 with TRBJ2-1; 9 bases are a match to TRBD2. Germline-derived CDR1 and CDR2 are GTSNPN and SVGIG (reference sequence). The CDR3 contains 14 residues. V was clipped by 1 base and J by 4 bases; unmatched bases: 2. The CDR3 DNA is TGTGCCTGGAGTGGACTAGCGGCGTACAATGAGCAGTTCTTC. Protein product: CAWSGLAAYNEQFF.

The rearrangement joins TRBV19 to TRBJ2-7; D not resolved. The CDR3 has 15 amino acids. V gave up 6 bases and J gave up 0 bases, with 15 bases separating them. Germline values: CDR1 LNHDA, CDR2 SQIVND (reference sequence). Here the CDR3 DNA reads TGTGCCAGTAGAGAGACTGGATCCCGCTCCTACGAGCAGTACTTC. Its translation is CASRETGSRSYEQYF.

This clone has more than one count but fewer than ten. This rearrangement joins TRBV6-1 to TRBJ1-1, with D perhaps matching TRBD1 (6 bases). Trimming pared 4 bases from V and 4 bases from J, leaving 19 bases between. Germline-derived CDR1 and CDR2 are MNHNS and SASEGT. This CDR3 has 16 residues. The CDR3 DNA is TGTGCCAGCAGTGCCGAAGGTGGGGGGGCAGGCACTGAAGCTTTCTTT. Translated: CASSAEGGGAGTEAFF.

The chain combines TRBV4-1 with TRBJ2-7; 9 nucleotides line up with TRBD2. Trimming took 2 bases from V and 4 from J; bases not matched to a gene: 3. The CDR3 contains 14 residues. Germline lookup yields CDR1 MGHRA and CDR2 YSYEKL. This chain's CDR3 is CASSQFAGGYEQYF. In DNA form, the CDR3 reads TGCGCCAGCAGCCAATTTGCGGGAGGGTACGAGCAGTACTTC.

This chain links TRBV7-8 with TRBJ2-1; D is perhaps TRBD1 (5 bases). V lost 7 bases and J 8 bases, leaving 18 bases between the germline ends. Germline CDR1 is SGHVS and CDR2 is FQNEAQ. The CDR3 spans 14 residues. Written as DNA, the CDR3 is TGTGCCAGCACCGGCGGACAAGGTTTTCATGAGCAGTTCTTC. This gives the protein CASTGGQGFHEQFF.

The chain recombines TRBV11-3 with TRBJ2-1; TRBD1 matches at 10 bases. The CDR3 has 17 residues. V lost 3 bases to trimming and J lost 6 bases; unmatched junction nucleotides: 11. Germline CDR1 and CDR2: SGHNT and YENEEA. In nucleotides, the CDR3 is TGTGCCAGCAGCTTTACCTTGGGACAGGGGATGGGCAATGAGCAGTTCTTC. Its protein is CASSFTLGQGMGNEQFF.

The sample holds a few counts of this clone. The V gene is TRBV18, the J gene TRBJ1-5; TRBD1 is a possible D gene (5 bases). The length of the CDR3 is 17 residues. In germline, CDR1 is KGHSH, CDR2 LQKENI. V was pared by 3 bases and J by 3 bases, with 18 bases between. The CDR3 nucleotides read TGTGCCAGCTCACCTGTTGATAGCAGGGACCTCAATCAGCCCCAGCATTTT. This gives the protein CASSPVDSRDLNQPQHF.

The genes are TRBV5-1 and TRBJ1-1; possible D gene TRBD1, 5 bases. V was clipped by 3 bases and J by 0 bases, with 9 bases between them. The CDR3 length is 14 residues. Germline V gene lookup returns CDR1 SGHRS and CDR2 YFSETQ. CDR3 DNA: TGCGCCAGCAGCTCACAGGTTATGAACACTGAAGCTTTCTTT. It codes for CASSSQVMNTEAFF. The complete variable domain, with remaining parts taken from reference TRBV5-1 and TRBJ1-1, reads KAGVTQTPRYLIKTRGQQVTLSCSPISGHRSVSWYQQTPGQGLQFLFEYFSETQRNKGNFPGRFSGRQFSNSRSEMNVSTLELGDSALYLCASSSQVMNTEAFFGQGTRLTVV.

The V and J genes are TRBV7-6 and TRBJ2-3, with 12 bases lining up with TRBD2. The J segment lost 3 bases and the V segment lost 1 base, leaving 8 bases of the junction unmatched. Germline CDR1 SGHVS, CDR2 FNYEAQ. This CDR3 has 18 amino acids. The CDR3 loop is CASSLGASGRAYTDTQYF. CDR3 nucleotide sequence: TGTGCCAGCAGCTTAGGGGCTAGCGGGAGGGCGTATACAGATACGCAGTATTTT. The full variable domain, completed using reference TRBV7-6 and TRBJ2-3, is GAGVSQSPRYKVTKRGQDVALRCDPISGHVSLYWYRQALGQGPEFLTYFNYEAQQDKSGLPNDRFSAERPEGSISTLTIQRTEQRDSAMYRCASSLGASGRAYTDTQYFGPGTRLTVL.